Included here is one TCR beta chain sequence, with context. Germline CDR1 reads SGHRS; CDR2 reads YFSETQ. This CDR3 is 16 amino acids long. J lost 8 bases, V lost 5 bases, and 13 bases had no gene match. The sample belongs to a study of blood T cell repertoires in COVID-19. Here immunoSEQ multiplex PCR was the method, and the copy in TCRdb shows in-frame clones only, minus some. The data contain roughly 60,000 clones, roughly 90% of them singletons. The specimen was peripheral blood. V is TRBV5-1 and J is TRBJ1-1; 12 bases agree with TRBD1. This clonotype originated in a man in his 60s with active COVID-19. In DNA form, the CDR3 reads TGCGCCAGCAGTCCCGACGGGACAGGGGGCTTTAGGGAAGCTTTCTTT. This encodes CASSPDGTGGFREAFF.